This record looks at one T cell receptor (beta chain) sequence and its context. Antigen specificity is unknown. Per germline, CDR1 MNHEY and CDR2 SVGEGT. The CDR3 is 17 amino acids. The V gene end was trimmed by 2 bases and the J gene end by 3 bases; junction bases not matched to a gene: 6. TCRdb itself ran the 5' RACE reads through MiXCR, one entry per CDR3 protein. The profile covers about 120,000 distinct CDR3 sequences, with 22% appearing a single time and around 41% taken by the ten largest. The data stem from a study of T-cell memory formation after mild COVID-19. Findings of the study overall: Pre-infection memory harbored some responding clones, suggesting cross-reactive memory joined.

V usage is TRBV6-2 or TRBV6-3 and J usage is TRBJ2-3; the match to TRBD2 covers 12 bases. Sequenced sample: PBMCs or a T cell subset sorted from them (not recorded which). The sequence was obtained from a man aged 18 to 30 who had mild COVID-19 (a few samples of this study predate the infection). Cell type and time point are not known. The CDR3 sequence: CASSYDETSGGTDTQYF. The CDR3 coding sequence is TGTGCCAGCAGTTACGACGAGACTAGCGGGGGTACAGATACGCAGTATTTT.